This T cell receptor (beta chain) was sequenced for a study of blood T cell repertoires in COVID-19. Study in general: Material from acute and convalescent COVID-19 was sourced from the United States, Italy and Spain.

Study processing details: Reference gene primer amplification gave estimated nucleated cell counts. The table came from immunoSEQ multiplex PCR; TCRdb's copy has only in-frame clones and leaves some out. The V and J calls and clone size are taken from that table; D and trimming were inferred from the DNA. Here the sample spans 150,000 to 160,000 clones, less than 95% being singletons. The CDR3 consists of 14 residues. The germline V gene encodes CDR1 ENHRY and CDR2 SYGVKD. With V trimmed by 7 bases and J by 5 bases, 5 bases remained unmatched. The receptor was isolated from a man aged 45-60 years with acute or convalescent COVID-19. The sample consisted of peripheral blood. V and J are TRBV10-3 and TRBJ1-1, with 12 bases identical to TRBD1. Here the CDR3 reads CAITGTGGRTEAFF. CDR3 nucleotide sequence: TGTGCCATCACCGGGACAGGGGGCCGTACTGAAGCTTTCTTT.